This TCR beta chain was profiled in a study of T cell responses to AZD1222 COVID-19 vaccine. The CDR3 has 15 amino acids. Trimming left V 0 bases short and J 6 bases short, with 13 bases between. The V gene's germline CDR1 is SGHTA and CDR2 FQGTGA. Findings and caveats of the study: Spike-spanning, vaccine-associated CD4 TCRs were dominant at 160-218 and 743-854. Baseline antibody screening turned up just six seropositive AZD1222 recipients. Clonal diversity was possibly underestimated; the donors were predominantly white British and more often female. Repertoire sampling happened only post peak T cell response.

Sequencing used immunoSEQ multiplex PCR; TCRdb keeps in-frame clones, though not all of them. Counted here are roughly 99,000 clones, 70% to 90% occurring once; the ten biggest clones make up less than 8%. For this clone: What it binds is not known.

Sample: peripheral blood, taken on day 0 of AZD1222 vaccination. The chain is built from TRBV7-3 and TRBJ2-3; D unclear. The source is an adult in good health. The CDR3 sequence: CASSLTGRPLDTQYF. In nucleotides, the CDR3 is TGTGCCAGCAGCTTAACAGGGCGGCCTTTGGATACGCAGTATTTT.